This entry describes one TCR beta chain. The sample belongs to a study of blood T cell repertoires in COVID-19. At the level of the study: The study drew acute and convalescent COVID-19 samples from the United States, Italy and Spain. T cells, B-cell-depleted T cells, or PBMCs provided the cDNA or gDNA that served as material.

Authors' methods: By means of reference gene primer amplification, nucleated cell counts were estimated. Only in-frame clones appear in the TCRdb table, and some are missing; sequencing was by immunoSEQ multiplex PCR. V, J and clone size derive from that table, while D and trimming were established from the DNA sequence. The sample gives about 170,000 clones, approximately 90% of which show up once; 2% to 2.5% is in the top ten. The germline CDR1 and CDR2 sequences are KGHDR and SFDVKD. V lost 4 bases and J lost 2; bases outside the gene matches: 5. The length of the CDR3 is 16 residues. The clonotype was recovered from a man aged 50-59 years who had recovered from COVID-19. This chain connects TRBV24-1 to TRBJ2-1; 9 bases match TRBD2. Sequencing input: peripheral blood. The CDR3 sequence: CATSDPTSGTYNEQFF. The DNA of the CDR3 is TGTGCCACCAGTGACCCGACTAGCGGAACCTACAATGAGCAGTTCTTC.